Each of the 3 T cell receptor beta chains below was sequenced from the same sample in a study of post-analysis software for immune sequencing data. No antigens are known for them. Study-level points and caveats: With TRBV5-6, TRBV5-1 and TRBV20-1 included, about five TRBV segments were more frequent in patients than in controls.

Unique molecular identifiers were carried by the TCR beta cDNA libraries. TCRdb reprocessed the PCR reads via MiXCR and lists one record per CDR3 protein. Here the sample spans fewer than 600,000 distinct CDR3 sequences, less than 45% being singletons. Material: blood. The origin of the receptors is a girl between 5 and 17 years old with multiple sclerosis.

The chain carries TRBV7-2 and TRBJ2-1; TRBD1 might be the D (6 bases). Germline values: CDR1 SGHTA, CDR2 FQGNSA. CDR3 size: 13 residues. V lost 1 base, J lost 9 bases, and 10 bases lay in between. CDR3 protein: CASSLVVRGEQFF. CDR3 sequence (DNA): TGTGCCAGCAGCTTAGTAGTCAGGGGTGAGCAGTTCTTC.

This clonotype occurred a few times. V is TRBV20-1 and J is TRBJ2-2, with 13 bases fitting TRBD2. After removal of 1 base from V and 3 bases from J, the junction contained 11 bases not matched to a gene. The CDR3 totals 19 residues. Germline V CDR1 and CDR2: DFQATT, SNEGSKA (reference sequence). CDR3 region: CSARALGLAGSSDTGELFF. The CDR3 coding sequence is TGCAGTGCTAGAGCTTTGGGACTAGCGGGATCGTCGGACACCGGGGAGCTGTTTTTT.

V gene TRBV7-9 combines with J gene TRBJ1-2, with 7 bases identical to TRBD1. V shed 4 bases, J shed 12 bases, and the junction held 17 bases outside the gene matches. This CDR3 region has 15 residues. The germline V gene has CDR1 SEHNR and CDR2 FQNEAQ (reference sequence). CDR3 in amino acids: CASSSDRVAFHDHTF. The CDR3, as DNA: TGTGCCAGCAGCTCTGACAGGGTTGCATTCCATGACCACACCTTC.